This TCR beta chain was found in a study of graft-versus-host responses after intestinal transplantation. With respect to this clone: Its antigen is currently unknown.

Germline loops: CDR1 SGHDT, CDR2 YYEEEE. With 0 bases removed from V and 6 bases from J, the gap between germline ends came to 13 bases. This CDR3 spans 14 amino acids. The table came from immunoSEQ multiplex PCR; TCRdb's copy has only in-frame clones and leaves some out. The table shows tens of thousands of clones, with nearly 95% occurring only once. The sequenced sample was unstimulated CD8+ T cells sorted from spleen or lymph node cells, obtained before transplant. The gene calls are TRBV5-6 and TRBJ2-7, with D perhaps matching TRBD2 (5 bases). This receptor was taken from a human donor who was the organ donor for an intestinal transplant. CDR3 in amino acids: CASSLASSVLEQYF. The CDR3 DNA reads TGTGCCAGCAGCTTGGCTAGCTCCGTTCTCGAGCAGTACTTC.